What follows are 13 T cell receptor beta chains derived from one specimen sequenced in a study of circulating tumor DNA in untreated peripheral T-cell lymphoma. Generated by immunoSEQ multiplex PCR, the TCRdb table keeps only in-frame clones and is missing some. This table holds some 7,200 clones, 62% found once. Sequencing was done on a sample of tumor tissue. These receptors were taken from a human donor with peripheral T-cell lymphoma.

V is TRBV30 and J is TRBJ1-2; D not certain. The germline gives CDR1 GTSNPN, CDR2 SVGIG (reference sequence). CDR3 length: 12 amino acids. The ends were cut back, 2 bases at V and 4 bases at J, with 8 bases in the middle. CDR3 DNA sequence: TGTGCCTGGAGTTCCGGATCCTATGGCTACACCTTC. Amino acid sequence: CAWSSGSYGYTF.

This clone was detected only once. The genes are TRBV11-3 and TRBJ1-1, with 8 bases identical to TRBD1. With 5 bases clipped from V and 4 bases from J, the junction kept 6 bases outside the gene matches. Per germline, CDR1 SGHNT and CDR2 YENEEA. The CDR3 is made up of 14 amino acids. The CDR3 loop reads CASSGQGLRTEAFF. For the CDR3, the DNA is TGTGCCAGCAGCGGACAGGGTTTGCGCACTGAAGCTTTCTTT. Based on the CDR3 plus reference TRBV11-3 and TRBJ1-1, the full variable domain is EAGVVQSPRYKIIEKKQPVAFWCNPISGHNTLYWYLQNLGQGPELLIRYENEEAVDDSQLPKDRFSAERLKGVDSTLKIQPAELGDSAVYLCASSGQGLRTEAFFGQGTRLTVV.

This chain connects TRBV7-4 to TRBJ2-5; D gene uncertain. The germline V gene has CDR1 SGHVT and CDR2 SQSDAQ. This CDR3 has 13 residues. V was cut by 2 bases and J by 9 bases, with 13 bases left in between. The CDR3 reads CASSLTTTQAQYF. In DNA form, the CDR3 reads TGTGCCAGCAGCTTAACCACGACCCAAGCCCAGTACTTC.

This rearrangement joins TRBV5-1 to TRBJ2-2; 10 bases match TRBD2. This CDR3 contains 16 residues. Germline values: CDR1 SGHRS, CDR2 YFSETQ. J lost 4 bases, V lost 2 bases, and 5 bases had no gene match. CDR3 bases: TGCGCCAGCAGCTTACTAGCGGGGACTCGCACCGGGGAGCTGTTTTTT. It codes for CASSLLAGTRTGELFF.

This chain uses TRBV6-8 with TRBJ2-1, with 10 bases aligning to TRBD2. Per the germline V gene, CDR1 is MNHGY and CDR2 is SAAAGT. V shed 2 bases, J shed 2 bases, and the junction held 3 bases outside the gene matches. This CDR3 is built from 16 residues. In DNA, the CDR3 is TGTGCCAGCAGTTACGCAGCGGGAGGGCCCTACAATGAGCAGTTCTTC. Translated: CASSYAAGGPYNEQFF.

V gene TRBV28 combines with J gene TRBJ2-5; 10 positions agree with TRBD2. CDR3 size: 16 residues. The germline gives CDR1 MDHEN, CDR2 SYDVKM. Trimming removed 4 bases from V and 3 bases from J; junction bases left unmatched: 8. CDR3 sequence: CASSSSRGLAEETQYF. CDR3 bases: TGTGCCAGCAGTTCAAGCCGTGGACTAGCGGAAGAGACCCAGTACTTC.

This clone was recorded a few times. The junction departs from germline at one end; a sequencing error may be responsible. The genes are TRBV6-8 and TRBJ1-2, with D uncertain. CDR3 length: 15 amino acids. The germline V gene has CDR1 MNHGY and CDR2 SAAAGT. The CDR3 nucleotides read TGTGCCATCAGTCCGGGGAGCTTACACATCTATGGCTACACCTTC. Protein: CAISPGSLHIYGYTF.

The J gene is TRBJ1-4, the V gene TRBV4-1; maybe TRBD1 (6 bases). The germline V gene has CDR1 MGHRA and CDR2 YSYEKL. The CDR3 is made up of 18 amino acids. The V gene lost 2 bases and the J gene lost 5 bases, with 21 bases spanning the gap. The CDR3 sequence: CASSQSIMGLQGNEKLFF. Here the CDR3 DNA reads TGCGCCAGCAGCCAATCAATAATGGGATTGCAGGGGAATGAAAAACTGTTTTTT.

This clone was seen a few times. This chain links TRBV11-3 with TRBJ2-3; TRBD1 agrees at 9 bases. CDR3 length: 15 amino acids. Germline V CDR1 and CDR2: SGHNT, YENEEA. Losses at the gene ends were 1 base for V and 4 bases for J; bases not matched to a gene: 3. The CDR3 DNA is TGTGCCAGCAGCTTAGTGGACAGGGGATCAGATACGCAGTATTTT. Translated: CASSLVDRGSDTQYF. The whole variable domain, filled in from reference TRBV11-3 and TRBJ2-3, reads EAGVVQSPRYKIIEKKQPVAFWCNPISGHNTLYWYLQNLGQGPELLIRYENEEAVDDSQLPKDRFSAERLKGVDSTLKIQPAELGDSAVYLCASSLVDRGSDTQYFGPGTRLTVL.

V usage is TRBV25-1 and J usage is TRBJ1-2; 12 nucleotides align to TRBD1. Unmatched junction bases numbered 4, after V lost 7 bases and J lost 4 bases. The germline CDR1 and CDR2 sequences are MGHDK and SYGVNS. The CDR3 loop spans 14 amino acids. CDR3 in DNA: TGTGCCAGCACTCCGGGACAGGGGGCCTATGGCTACACCTTC. Residues: CASTPGQGAYGYTF.

The genes are TRBV19 and TRBJ2-2; D unresolved. Germline assignment: CDR1 LNHDA and CDR2 SQIVND (reference sequence). This CDR3 has 13 amino acids. V was pared by 7 bases and J by 2 bases, with 8 bases between. The CDR3 DNA sequence: TGTGCCAGTAATACTTTTAACACCGGGGAGCTGTTTTTT. Translation: CASNTFNTGELFF. Full variable domain (rest looked up from reference TRBV19 and TRBJ2-2): DGGITQSPKYLFRKEGQNVTLSCEQNLNHDAMYWYRQDPGQGLRLIYYSQIVNDFQKGDIAEGYSVSREKKESFPLTVTSAQKNPTAFYLCASNTFNTGELFFGEGSRLTVL.

This clone was picked up a small number of times. The chain carries TRBV12-5 and TRBJ2-5; no firm D call. The germline gives CDR1 LGHNT, CDR2 FRNRAP. This CDR3 comprises 13 residues. V dropped 6 bases and J dropped 5 bases, with 13 bases sitting between them. The CDR3 nucleotides are TGTGCTAGTGGCCAAGGTGGTGGGGAGACCCAGTACTTC. It yields the protein CASGQGGGETQYF.

The V and J genes are TRBV6-8 and TRBJ2-2; 9 nucleotides match TRBD2. Trimming removed 9 bases from V and 4 bases from J; junction bases left unmatched: 12. The CDR3 has 16 amino acids. The germline V gene has CDR1 MNHGY and CDR2 SAAAGT. In nucleotides, the CDR3 is TGTGCCAGAGATGTGGCTAGCGGGGAACCCACCGGGGAGCTGTTTTTT. Its protein product is CARDVASGEPTGELFF.